The 26 T cell receptor beta chains reported below all come from one sample, sequenced in a study of cytomegalovirus exposure and HLA in healthy donors (dated 2017 in TCRdb). The library was made by the immunoSEQ multiplex PCR assay. The multiplex PCR relied on a mix of 60 forward primers for TCR Vbeta segments and 13 reverse primers for TCR Jbeta segments. As stored in TCRdb, this immuneACCESS dataset retains in-frame rearrangements with V and J assigned. A fraction of the clones does not appear; measured against another copy, unresolved V genes explain less than half of the discrepancy, and the remainder lacks a known reason. This sample is represented by 210,000 or so clones; approximately 79% of them were singletons. The ten top clones hold around 1.8% of the sample. The sequencing input was PBMCs. Receptors were obtained from a young man in good health and CMV-seronegative.

This sequence joins TRBV6-5 and TRBJ2-2; D remains ambiguous. Deletions cut 2 bases from V and 7 bases from J, with 11 bases between. The CDR3 runs to 14 residues. Per the germline V gene, CDR1 is MNHEY and CDR2 is SVGAGI. The CDR3 is CASSYTQSVGELFF. CDR3 DNA: TGTGCCAGCAGTTACACACAGTCTGTCGGGGAGCTGTTTTTT.

The chain joins TRBV27 to TRBJ2-7, with a possible D match to TRBD1 (6 bases). Germline values: CDR1 MNHEY, CDR2 SMNVEV (reference sequence). The CDR3 length is 14 residues. V was pared by 8 bases and J by 0 bases, with 14 bases between. The CDR3 DNA sequence: TGTGCCAGCCGCTTCTCGGACAGCTCCTACGAGCAGTACTTC. It encodes CASRFSDSSYEQYF.

This rearrangement joins TRBV7-2 to TRBJ2-2, with D unresolved. Trimming cost V 2 bases and J 0 bases, with 4 bases left between them. The CDR3 covers 14 residues. Germline loops: CDR1 SGHTA, CDR2 FQGNSA. The CDR3 is CASSLFSNTGELFF. CDR3 in DNA: TGTGCCAGCAGCTTATTCTCGAACACCGGGGAGCTGTTTTTT.

This clone appeared once. One end of the junction varies from germline; a read error may be responsible. The V call is TRBV7-9, the J call TRBJ1-5; a possible D gene is TRBD1 (5 bases). Germline V CDR1 and CDR2: SEHNR, FQNEAQ (reference sequence). The length of the CDR3 is 14 residues. The chain's CDR3 is CSSSFPGNNQPQHF. Here the CDR3 DNA reads TGTTCCAGCAGCTTCCCAGGGAACAACCAGCCCCAGCATTTT.

The chain is built from TRBV27 and TRBJ2-7; no reliable D call. Trimming stripped 4 bases from V and 0 bases from J, with 16 bases between. CDR1 is MNHEY and CDR2 is SMNVEV in the germline V gene (reference sequence). The CDR3 runs 16 residues. In nucleotides, the CDR3 is TGTGCCAGCAGTTCAATCAGAGGTAAAAGCTCCTACGAGCAGTACTTC. It specifies CASSSIRGKSSYEQYF.

The chain uses TRBV2 and TRBJ2-3, with D maybe TRBD2 (6 bases). The CDR3 has 14 amino acids. The germline V gene encodes CDR1 SNHLY and CDR2 FYNNEI. The CDR3 DNA reads TGTGCTTCTAGGGGCGGGGCGAGCACAGATACGCAGTATTTT. Protein: CASRGGASTDTQYF.

The V gene is TRBV27, the J gene TRBJ2-7, with D tentatively TRBD1 (6 bases). The V end lost 6 bases, the J end lost 5 bases, and 14 bases lay between the germline ends. The V gene's germline CDR1 is MNHEY and CDR2 SMNVEV (reference sequence). This CDR3 region has 13 residues. The CDR3 loop is CASSLTGIHEQYF. CDR3 in DNA: TGTGCCAGCAGCCTAACAGGGATCCACGAGCAGTACTTC.

The chain employs TRBV30 and TRBJ1-1; a possible D gene is TRBD1 (6 bases). The CDR3 length is 12 residues. V was trimmed by 0 bases and J by 6 bases, leaving 8 bases between them. CDR1 and CDR2 (germline): GTSNPN, SVGIG (reference sequence). In nucleotides, the CDR3 is TGTGCCTGGAGTGTTGGGACACCTGAAGCTTTCTTT. This encodes CAWSVGTPEAFF.

This clone was recorded only once. Other DNA sequences in this specimen translate into the identical CDR3. CDR3 residues: CASSQDSGSPVGTDTQYF. The CDR3 region has the DNA TGCGCCAGCAGCCAAGATAGCGGGAGTCCAGTGGGAACAGATACGCAGTATTTT. The chain is built from TRBV4-3 and TRBJ2-3; 9 positions agree with TRBD2. This CDR3 contains 18 residues. Losses at the gene ends were 0 bases for V and 3 bases for J; bases not matched to a gene: 10. CDR1 is LGHNA and CDR2 is YSLEER in the germline V gene.

The chain employs TRBV5-4 and TRBJ2-7, with TRBD2 matching 7 bases. Germline V gene data show CDR1 as SGHNT and CDR2 as YYREEE (reference sequence). V was clipped by 2 bases and J by 7 bases; unmatched bases: 6. CDR3 length: 13 residues. CDR3 loop: CASSLPASGEQYF. Here the CDR3 DNA reads TGTGCCAGCAGCTTACCGGCTAGCGGAGAGCAGTACTTC.

This chain uses TRBV9 with TRBJ2-7; TRBD1 matches at 8 bases. Trimming cost V 0 bases and J 7 bases; bases outside gene matches: 6. The CDR3 length is 14 residues. Germline assignment: CDR1 SGDLS and CDR2 YYNGEE. The CDR3 loop reads CASSVGQGAGEQYF. The CDR3 DNA sequence: TGTGCCAGCAGCGTAGGCCAGGGGGCGGGGGAGCAGTACTTC.

The J gene is TRBJ2-1, the V gene TRBV7-6; TRBD2 matches at 12 bases. The CDR3 has 16 residues. The germline CDR1 and CDR2 sequences are SGHVS and FNYEAQ. V lost 3 bases and J lost 3; bases outside the gene matches: 3. The CDR3 here is CASSLRLAGVYNEQFF. For the CDR3, the DNA is TGTGCCAGCAGCTTGCGACTAGCGGGAGTCTACAATGAGCAGTTCTTC.

The genes are TRBV5-1 and TRBJ2-5; TRBD1 matches 11 bases. V lost 4 bases and J lost 2; bases outside the gene matches: 7. From germline, CDR1 is SGHRS and CDR2 YFSETQ. The CDR3 is made up of 16 amino acids. CDR3 protein: CASSLRTGGSQETQYF. Here the CDR3 DNA reads TGCGCCAGCAGCCTACGGACAGGGGGCTCACAAGAGACCCAGTACTTC.

The V call is TRBV5-1, the J call TRBJ2-1; D is unresolved. Germline CDR1 reads SGHRS; CDR2 reads YFSETQ. The CDR3 covers 13 residues. V lost 0 bases, J lost 4 bases, and 5 bases lay in between. The CDR3 DNA reads TGCGCCAGCAGCTTGGGTAATTACAATGAGCAGTTCTTC. It codes for CASSLGNYNEQFF. Full variable domain (rest looked up from reference TRBV5-1 and TRBJ2-1): KAGVTQTPRYLIKTRGQQVTLSCSPISGHRSVSWYQQTPGQGLQFLFEYFSETQRNKGNFPGRFSGRQFSNSRSEMNVSTLELGDSALYLCASSLGNYNEQFFGPGTRLTVL.

The chain is built from TRBV11-3 and TRBJ2-5, with a possible D match to TRBD2 (5 bases). The germline gives CDR1 SGHNT, CDR2 YENEEA. The CDR3 spans 15 residues. V gave up 1 base and J gave up 5 bases, with 14 bases separating them. CDR3 sequence reads: CASSLVGGSSETQYF. In nucleotides, the CDR3 is TGTGCCAGCAGCTTAGTCGGTGGGAGCAGCGAGACCCAGTACTTC.

V usage is TRBV7-2 and J usage is TRBJ2-7, with 11 bases fitting TRBD2. The V gene end was trimmed by 2 bases and the J gene end by 5 bases; junction bases not matched to a gene: 5. The V gene's germline CDR1 is SGHTA and CDR2 FQGNSA. The CDR3 is 15 amino acids. CDR3 residues: CASSLFTSGSDEQYF. Written as DNA, the CDR3 is TGTGCCAGCAGCTTATTTACTAGCGGGAGTGACGAGCAGTACTTC.

The chain recombines TRBV5-6 with TRBJ2-7; D is perhaps TRBD2 (6 bases). Trimming stripped 0 bases from V and 3 bases from J, with 13 bases between. The germline CDR1 and CDR2 sequences are SGHDT and YYEEEE. The CDR3 covers 15 residues. In nucleotides, the CDR3 is TGTGCCAGCAGCTTGGCTTGGGGAGGCATCTACGAGCAGTACTTC. Protein sequence: CASSLAWGGIYEQYF.

A word on this clone: The same CDR3 can be traced to other DNA sequences in this sample. This chain uses TRBV6-5 with TRBJ2-7, with 10 bases matching TRBD1. In germline, CDR1 is MNHEY, CDR2 SVGAGI. CDR3 size: 15 residues. With 0 bases clipped from V and 4 bases from J, the junction kept 3 bases outside the gene matches. CDR3 residues: CASSYSTGQGYEQYF. The CDR3 DNA follows: TGTGCCAGCAGTTACTCAACGGGACAGGGGTACGAGCAGTACTTC.

The chain is built from TRBV27 and TRBJ2-5; TRBD2 matches at 9 bases. This CDR3 is 13 amino acids long. Germline lookup yields CDR1 MNHEY and CDR2 SMNVEV (reference sequence). V lost 5 bases to trimming and J lost 5 bases; unmatched junction nucleotides: 3. The CDR3 here is CASSLAGRETQYF. The CDR3 bases are TGTGCCAGCAGTCTAGCGGGACGGGAGACCCAGTACTTC.

The chain is built from TRBV29-1 and TRBJ1-2, with 8 bases fitting TRBD1. Germline loops: CDR1 SQVTM, CDR2 ANQGSEA. Trimming took 4 bases from V and 8 from J; bases not matched to a gene: 12. CDR3 length: 14 amino acids. CDR3 loop: CSVGVRQGLNGYTF. DNA for the CDR3: TGCAGCGTTGGTGTTAGACAGGGGCTTAACGGCTACACCTTC.

The gene calls are TRBV19 and TRBJ2-3; 8 nucleotides line up with TRBD2. This CDR3 is built from 15 residues. J lost 6 bases, V lost 3 bases, and 8 bases had no gene match. The germline gives CDR1 LNHDA, CDR2 SQIVND (reference sequence). The CDR3 nucleotides read TGTGCCAGTAGTATTGGGTTAGCGGGGTGGGATACGCAGTATTTT. It translates to CASSIGLAGWDTQYF. Looking up the rest from reference TRBV19 and TRBJ2-3 gives the full variable domain: DGGITQSPKYLFRKEGQNVTLSCEQNLNHDAMYWYRQDPGQGLRLIYYSQIVNDFQKGDIAEGYSVSREKKESFPLTVTSAQKNPTAFYLCASSIGLAGWDTQYFGPGTRLTVL.

The J gene is TRBJ2-7, the V gene TRBV16; TRBD1 aligns across 8 bases. Germline-derived CDR1 and CDR2 are KGHSY and FQNENV. V trimming: 0 bases; J trimming: 3 bases; junction bases outside the gene matches: 10. This CDR3 region has 17 residues. In DNA, the CDR3 is TGTGCCAGCAGCCAATCCCAGTTGGACAGGGATCGCTACGAGCAGTACTTC. The encoded protein is CASSQSQLDRDRYEQYF.

This clone was observed a few times. The chain links TRBV7-9 to TRBJ1-1; D is possibly TRBD1 (5 bases). V shed 5 bases and J shed 8 bases, with 21 bases lying between them. The CDR3 consists of 15 residues. The germline V gene encodes CDR1 SEHNR and CDR2 FQNEAQ (reference sequence). In DNA form, the CDR3 reads TGTGCCAGCAGCCCCCTGACGGATCCCAAGGGGGAAGCTTTCTTT. Translating gives CASSPLTDPKGEAFF.

The chain is built from TRBV28 and TRBJ2-7; D is possibly TRBD1 (6 bases). V gave up 8 bases and J gave up 1 base, with 12 bases separating them. This CDR3 contains 13 residues. The germline gives CDR1 MDHEN, CDR2 SYDVKM. As DNA, the CDR3 is TGTGCCAGCGGACAGACAGCATCCTACGAGCAGTACTTC. Protein sequence: CASGQTASYEQYF.

This chain joins TRBV19 and TRBJ1-2, with a weak D call TRBD1 (5 bases). V lost 6 bases and J 5 bases, leaving 13 bases between the germline ends. The CDR3 consists of 13 residues. CDR1 is LNHDA, CDR2 SQIVND, per germline (reference sequence). The CDR3 bases are TGTGCCAGTAGCCCCTCGACAGAGTATGGCTACACCTTC. This translates into CASSPSTEYGYTF.

This clone was found once. The CDR3 loop is CASSSGQGEPHEQYF. DNA for the CDR3: TGTGCCAGCAGCTCGGGACAGGGCGAGCCCCACGAGCAGTACTTC. This rearrangement joins TRBV11-3 to TRBJ2-7, with 9 positions matching TRBD1. The germline gives CDR1 SGHNT, CDR2 YENEEA. The CDR3 covers 15 residues. With 4 bases clipped from V and 5 bases from J, the junction kept 9 bases outside the gene matches.